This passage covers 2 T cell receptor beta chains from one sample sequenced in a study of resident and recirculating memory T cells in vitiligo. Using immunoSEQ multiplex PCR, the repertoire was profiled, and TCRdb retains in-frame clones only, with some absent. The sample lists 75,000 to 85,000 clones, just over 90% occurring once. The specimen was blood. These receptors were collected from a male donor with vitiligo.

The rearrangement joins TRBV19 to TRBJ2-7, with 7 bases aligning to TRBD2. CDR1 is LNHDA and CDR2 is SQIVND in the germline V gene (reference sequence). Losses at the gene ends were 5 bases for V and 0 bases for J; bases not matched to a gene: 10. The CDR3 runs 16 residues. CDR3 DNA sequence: TGTGCCAGTAGTGTGGCCGGGACTACAAGCTCCTACGAGCAGTACTTC. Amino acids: CASSVAGTTSSYEQYF.

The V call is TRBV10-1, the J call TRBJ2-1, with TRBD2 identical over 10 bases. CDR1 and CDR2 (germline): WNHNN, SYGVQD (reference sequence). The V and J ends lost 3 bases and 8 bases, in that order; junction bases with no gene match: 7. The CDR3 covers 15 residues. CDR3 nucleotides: TGCGCCAGCAGTGAATCTAGCGGGAGTACGTATGAGCAGTTCTTC. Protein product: CASSESSGSTYEQFF.